The T cell receptor beta chain under discussion was sequenced for a study of CD8 T cells in ankylosing spondylitis. A quantitative 5'-RACE method, one with molecular barcodes, was used to make TCR beta libraries. TCRdb itself ran the 5' RACE reads through MiXCR, one entry per CDR3 protein. The table lists roughly 700,000 distinct CDR3 sequences, under 20% of them singletons. Study-level results: Seemingly characteristic of ankylosing spondylitis blood was a TCR beta motif consisting of roughly 8 highly homologous variants. Existing reports had already noted some motif variants in reactive arthritis synovial fluid and blood. The study looked at matched synovial fluid samples from ankylosing spondylitis patients. Disease-linked clones were reported to be significantly enriched there.

This clonotype was observed a few times. What it binds is unknown. Sequencing input: blood, either unsorted or a sorted T cell fraction (not recorded which). The clonotype comes from a male donor with ankylosing spondylitis.

The CDR3 DNA is TGTGCCAGCTCACCAAGTGAGACTAACCGAAATACGCAGTATTTT. Translating gives CASSPSETNRNTQYF. The rearrangement links TRBV18 to TRBJ2-3; possibly TRBD2 for D (5 bases). Looked up from germline, CDR1 is KGHSH and CDR2 is LQKENI. This CDR3 is 15 amino acids long. V lost 2 bases and J 7 bases, leaving 16 bases between the germline ends.